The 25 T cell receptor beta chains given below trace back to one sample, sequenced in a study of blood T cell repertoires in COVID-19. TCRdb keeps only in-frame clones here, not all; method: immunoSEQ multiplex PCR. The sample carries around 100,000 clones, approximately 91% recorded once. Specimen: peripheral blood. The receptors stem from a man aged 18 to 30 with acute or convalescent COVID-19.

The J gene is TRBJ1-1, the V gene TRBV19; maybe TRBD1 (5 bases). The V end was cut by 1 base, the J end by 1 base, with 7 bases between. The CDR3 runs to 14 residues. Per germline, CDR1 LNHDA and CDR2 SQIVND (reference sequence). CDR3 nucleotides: TGTGCCAGTAGTATAGTTCAGGGGAACACTGAAGCTTTCTTT. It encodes CASSIVQGNTEAFF.

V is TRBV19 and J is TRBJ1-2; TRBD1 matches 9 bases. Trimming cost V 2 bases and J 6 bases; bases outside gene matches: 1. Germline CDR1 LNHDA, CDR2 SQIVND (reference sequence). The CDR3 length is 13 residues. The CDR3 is CASSIRTGDGYTF. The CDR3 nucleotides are TGTGCCAGTAGTATAAGGACAGGGGATGGCTACACCTTC.

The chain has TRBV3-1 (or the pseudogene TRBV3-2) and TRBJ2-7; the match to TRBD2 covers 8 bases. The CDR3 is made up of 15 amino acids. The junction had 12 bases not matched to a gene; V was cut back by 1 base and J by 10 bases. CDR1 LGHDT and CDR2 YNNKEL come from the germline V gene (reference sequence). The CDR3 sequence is CASSQVAGGPGGQYF. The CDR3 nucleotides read TGTGCCAGCAGCCAAGTCGCGGGGGGCCCCGGAGGACAGTACTTC.

CDR3 coding DNA: TGTGCCAGCAGCCGAACCAGGACGGGATCCTACAATGAGCAGTTCTTC. Translating gives CASSRTRTGSYNEQFF. The V call is TRBV3-1 (or the pseudogene TRBV3-2), the J call TRBJ2-1, with a possible D match to TRBD2 (5 bases). V shed 4 bases and J shed 1 base, with 14 bases lying between them. This CDR3 spans 16 amino acids. In germline, CDR1 is LGHDT, CDR2 YNNKEL (reference sequence).

The DNA of the CDR3 is TGCAGCGTTGACAGGGTAGCTTTCTTT. Protein product: CSVDRVAFF. The V gene is TRBV29-1, the J gene TRBJ1-1; maybe TRBD1 (5 bases). CDR1 and CDR2 (germline): SQVTM, ANQGSEA. The CDR3 spans 9 residues. Trimming took 3 bases from V and 10 from J, leaving 6 bases between them.

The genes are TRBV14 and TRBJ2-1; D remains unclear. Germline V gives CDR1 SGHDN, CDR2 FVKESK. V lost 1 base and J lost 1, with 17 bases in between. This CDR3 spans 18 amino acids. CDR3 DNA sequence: TGTGCCAGCAGCCAAGCGAAGGAGCCAGTTTATTCCTACAATGAGCAGTTCTTC. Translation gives CASSQAKEPVYSYNEQFF.

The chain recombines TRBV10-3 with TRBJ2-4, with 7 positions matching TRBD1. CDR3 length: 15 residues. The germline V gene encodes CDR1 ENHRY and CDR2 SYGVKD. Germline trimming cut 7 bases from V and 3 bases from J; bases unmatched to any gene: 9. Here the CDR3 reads CAINTGEVGKNIQYF. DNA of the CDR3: TGTGCCATCAATACAGGGGAAGTAGGCAAAAACATTCAGTACTTC.

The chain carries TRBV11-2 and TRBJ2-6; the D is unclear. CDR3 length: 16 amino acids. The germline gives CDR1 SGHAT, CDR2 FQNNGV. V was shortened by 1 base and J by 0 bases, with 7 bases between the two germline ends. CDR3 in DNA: TGTGCCAGCAGCTTAGGGCGGCTCTCTGGGGCCAACGTCCTGACTTTC. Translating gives CASSLGRLSGANVLTF. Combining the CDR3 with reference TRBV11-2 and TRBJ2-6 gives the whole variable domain EAGVAQSPRYKIIEKRQSVAFWCNPISGHATLYWYQQILGQGPKLLIQFQNNGVVDDSQLPKDRFSAERLKGVDSTLKIQPAKLEDSAVYLCASSLGRLSGANVLTFGAGSRLTVL.

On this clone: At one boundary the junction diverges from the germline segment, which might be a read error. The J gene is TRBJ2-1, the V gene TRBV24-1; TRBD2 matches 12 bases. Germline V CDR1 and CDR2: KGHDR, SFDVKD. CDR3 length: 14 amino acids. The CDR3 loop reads CATSDRLAGDVRVF. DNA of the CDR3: TGTGCCACCAGTGACCGACTAGCGGGAGACGTAAGGGTCTTC.

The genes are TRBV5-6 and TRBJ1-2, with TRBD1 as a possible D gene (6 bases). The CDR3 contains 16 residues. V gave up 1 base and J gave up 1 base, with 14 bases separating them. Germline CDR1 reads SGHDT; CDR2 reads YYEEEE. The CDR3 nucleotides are TGTGCCAGCAGCTTGCTTCCAGGGGCCGGTAACTATGGCTACACCTTC. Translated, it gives CASSLLPGAGNYGYTF.

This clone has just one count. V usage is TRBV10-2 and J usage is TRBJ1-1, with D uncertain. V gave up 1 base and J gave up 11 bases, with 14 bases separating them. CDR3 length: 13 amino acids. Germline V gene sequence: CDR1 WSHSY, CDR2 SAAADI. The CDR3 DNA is TGCGCCAGCAGTGAGTTCCCGGGGTGGGTGGCTTTCTTT. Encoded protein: CASSEFPGWVAFF.

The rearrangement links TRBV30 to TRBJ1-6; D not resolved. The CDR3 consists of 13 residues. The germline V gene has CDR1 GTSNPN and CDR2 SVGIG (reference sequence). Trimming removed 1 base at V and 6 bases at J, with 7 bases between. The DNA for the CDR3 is TGTGCCTGGAGTGAATCCGTTAATTCACCCCTCCACTTT. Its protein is CAWSESVNSPLHF.

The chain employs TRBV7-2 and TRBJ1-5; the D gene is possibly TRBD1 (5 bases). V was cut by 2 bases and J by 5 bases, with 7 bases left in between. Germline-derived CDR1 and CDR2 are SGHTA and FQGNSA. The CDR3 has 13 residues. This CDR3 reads CASSLRGDQPQHF. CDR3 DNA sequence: TGTGCCAGCAGCTTACGGGGGGATCAGCCCCAGCATTTT.

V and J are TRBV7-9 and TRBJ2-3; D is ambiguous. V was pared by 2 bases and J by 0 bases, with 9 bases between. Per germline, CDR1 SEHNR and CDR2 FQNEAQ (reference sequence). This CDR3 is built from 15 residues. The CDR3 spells CASSLIVPSTDTQYF. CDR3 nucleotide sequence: TGTGCCAGCAGCTTAATAGTCCCGAGCACAGATACGCAGTATTTT.

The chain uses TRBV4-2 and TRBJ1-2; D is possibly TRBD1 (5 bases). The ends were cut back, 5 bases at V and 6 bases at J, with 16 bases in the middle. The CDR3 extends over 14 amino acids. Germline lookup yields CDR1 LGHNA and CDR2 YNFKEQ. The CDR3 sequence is CASSTDLQGDGYTF. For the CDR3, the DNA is TGTGCCAGCAGCACCGACCTCCAGGGTGATGGCTACACCTTC.

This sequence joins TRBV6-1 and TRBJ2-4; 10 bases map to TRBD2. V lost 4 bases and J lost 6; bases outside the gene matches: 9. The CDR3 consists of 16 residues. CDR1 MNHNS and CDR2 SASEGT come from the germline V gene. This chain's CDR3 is CASSALAGVSRNIQYF. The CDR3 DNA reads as TGTGCCAGCAGTGCTCTAGCGGGAGTTTCAAGAAACATTCAGTACTTC.

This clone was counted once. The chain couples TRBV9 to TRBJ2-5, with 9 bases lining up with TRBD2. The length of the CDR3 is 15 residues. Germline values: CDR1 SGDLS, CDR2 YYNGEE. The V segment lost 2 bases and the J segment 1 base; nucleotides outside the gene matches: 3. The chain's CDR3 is CASSVLSGGQETQYF. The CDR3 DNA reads TGTGCCAGCAGCGTCCTTAGCGGGGGCCAAGAGACCCAGTACTTC.

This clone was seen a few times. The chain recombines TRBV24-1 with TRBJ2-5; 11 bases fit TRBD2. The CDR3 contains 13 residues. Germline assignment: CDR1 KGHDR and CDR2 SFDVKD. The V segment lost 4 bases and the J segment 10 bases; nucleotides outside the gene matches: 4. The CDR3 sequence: CATSEGGTSGQYF. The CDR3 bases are TGTGCCACCAGTGAGGGGGGGACTAGCGGCCAGTACTTC.

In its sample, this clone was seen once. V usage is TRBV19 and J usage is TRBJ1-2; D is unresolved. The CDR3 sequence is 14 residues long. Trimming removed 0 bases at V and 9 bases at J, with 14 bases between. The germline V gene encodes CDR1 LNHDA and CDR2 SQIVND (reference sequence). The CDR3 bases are TGTGCCAGTAGTATAGATTTCTCGGAGAGGAGCTACACCTTC. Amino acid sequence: CASSIDFSERSYTF.

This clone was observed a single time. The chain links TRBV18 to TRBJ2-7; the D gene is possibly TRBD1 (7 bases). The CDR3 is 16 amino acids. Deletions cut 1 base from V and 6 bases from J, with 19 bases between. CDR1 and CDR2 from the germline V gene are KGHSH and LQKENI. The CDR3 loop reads CASSPLIGHRGGEQYF. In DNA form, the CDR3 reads TGTGCCAGCTCACCACTCATAGGCCACAGGGGAGGCGAGCAGTACTTC.

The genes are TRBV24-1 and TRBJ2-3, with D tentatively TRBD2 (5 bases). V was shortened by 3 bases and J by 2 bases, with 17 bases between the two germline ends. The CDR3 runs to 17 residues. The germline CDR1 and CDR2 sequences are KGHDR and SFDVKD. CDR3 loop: CATSDPAEGALTDTQYF. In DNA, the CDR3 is TGTGCCACCAGTGATCCGGCTGAGGGAGCACTCACAGATACGCAGTATTTT.

CDR3 coding DNA: TGTGCCAGCTCACCACCGAGTCGGGAAATGGAAGGCTACACCTTC. It is translated as CASSPPSREMEGYTF. This sequence joins TRBV18 and TRBJ1-2; D is unresolved. The germline V gene has CDR1 KGHSH and CDR2 LQKENI. The germline V and J ends were trimmed by 0 bases and 8 bases, with 16 bases remaining between them. There are 15 residues in the CDR3. Based on the CDR3 plus reference TRBV18 and TRBJ1-2, the full variable domain is NAGVMQNPRHLVRRRGQEARLRCSPMKGHSHVYWYRQLPEEGLKFMVYLQKENIIDESGMPKERFSAEFPKEGPSILRIQQVVRGDSAAYFCASSPPSREMEGYTFGSGTRLTVV.

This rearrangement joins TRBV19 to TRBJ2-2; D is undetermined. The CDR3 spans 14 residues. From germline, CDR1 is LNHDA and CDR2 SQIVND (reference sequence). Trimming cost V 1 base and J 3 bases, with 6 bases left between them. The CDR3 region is CASSIVQDTGELFF. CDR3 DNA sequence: TGTGCCAGTAGTATAGTGCAGGACACCGGGGAGCTGTTTTTT.

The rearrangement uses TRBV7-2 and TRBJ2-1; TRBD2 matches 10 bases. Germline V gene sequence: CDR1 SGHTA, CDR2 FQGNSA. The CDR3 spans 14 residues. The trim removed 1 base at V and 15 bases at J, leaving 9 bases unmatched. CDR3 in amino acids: CASSLGGLAGVVFF. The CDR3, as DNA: TGTGCCAGCAGCTTAGGAGGGCTAGCGGGGGTGGTGTTCTTC.

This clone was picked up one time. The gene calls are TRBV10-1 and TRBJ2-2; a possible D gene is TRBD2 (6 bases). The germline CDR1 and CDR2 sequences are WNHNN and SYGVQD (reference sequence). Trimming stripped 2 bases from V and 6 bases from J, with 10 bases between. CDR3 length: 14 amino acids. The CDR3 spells CASSERDFPGELFF. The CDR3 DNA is TGCGCCAGCAGTGAGCGGGACTTTCCCGGGGAGCTGTTTTTT.